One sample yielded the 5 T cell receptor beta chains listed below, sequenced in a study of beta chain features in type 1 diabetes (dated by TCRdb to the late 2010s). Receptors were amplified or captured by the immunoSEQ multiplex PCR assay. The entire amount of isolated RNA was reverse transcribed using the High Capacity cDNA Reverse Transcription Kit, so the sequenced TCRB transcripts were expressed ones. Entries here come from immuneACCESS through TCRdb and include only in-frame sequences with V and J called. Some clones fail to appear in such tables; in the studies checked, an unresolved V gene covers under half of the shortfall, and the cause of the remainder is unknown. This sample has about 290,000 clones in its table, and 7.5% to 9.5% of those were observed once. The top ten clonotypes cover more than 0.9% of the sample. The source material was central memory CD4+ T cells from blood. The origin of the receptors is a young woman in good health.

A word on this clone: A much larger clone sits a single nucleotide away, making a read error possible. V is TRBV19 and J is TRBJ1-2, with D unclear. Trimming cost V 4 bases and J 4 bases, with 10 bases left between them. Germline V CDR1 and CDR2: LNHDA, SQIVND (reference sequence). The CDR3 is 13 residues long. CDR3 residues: CASSKMDSYGYTF. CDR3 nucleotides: TGTGCCAGTAGTAAGATGGATTCCTATGGCTACACCTTC.

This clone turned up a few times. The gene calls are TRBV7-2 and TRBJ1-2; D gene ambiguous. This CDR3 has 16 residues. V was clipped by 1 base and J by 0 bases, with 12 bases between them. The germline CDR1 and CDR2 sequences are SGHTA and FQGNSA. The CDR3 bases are TGTGCCAGCAGCTTAGGGAACAGCCGAACTAACTATGGCTACACCTTC. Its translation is CASSLGNSRTNYGYTF.

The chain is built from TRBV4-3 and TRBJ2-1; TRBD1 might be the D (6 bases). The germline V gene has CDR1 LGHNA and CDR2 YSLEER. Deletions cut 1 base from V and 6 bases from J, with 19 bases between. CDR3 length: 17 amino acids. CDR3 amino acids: CASSQVLTVQGGNEQFF. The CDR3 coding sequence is TGCGCCAGCAGCCAAGTTTTAACGGTACAGGGTGGCAATGAGCAGTTCTTC.

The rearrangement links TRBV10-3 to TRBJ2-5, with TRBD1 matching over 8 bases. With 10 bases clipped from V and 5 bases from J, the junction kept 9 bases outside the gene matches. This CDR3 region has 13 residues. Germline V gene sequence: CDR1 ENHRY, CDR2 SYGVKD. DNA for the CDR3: TGTGCCAGCAGACAGGGGAGGTTCGAGACCCAGTACTTC. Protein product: CASRQGRFETQYF.

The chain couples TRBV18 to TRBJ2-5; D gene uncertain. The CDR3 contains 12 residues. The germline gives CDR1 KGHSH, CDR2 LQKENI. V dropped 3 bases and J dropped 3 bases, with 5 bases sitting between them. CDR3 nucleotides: TGTGCCAGCTCACCCGCCGAAGAGACCCAGTACTTC. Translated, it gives CASSPAEETQYF. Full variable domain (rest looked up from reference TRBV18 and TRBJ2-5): NAGVMQNPRHLVRRRGQEARLRCSPMKGHSHVYWYRQLPEEGLKFMVYLQKENIIDESGMPKERFSAEFPKEGPSILRIQQVVRGDSAAYFCASSPAEETQYFGPGTRLLVL.